This TCR beta chain was identified during a study of T cell clones after liver transplantation (dated by TCRdb to between 2018 and 2020). For the study in its entirety: ITN030ST, the source of the samples, was a randomized trial that attempted immunosuppression withdrawal within 2 years of liver transplantation. Blood samples were taken pre-transplant, pre-randomization before withdrawal, and post-randomization after full withdrawal or failed withdrawal. As an antigen-independent comparator for donor-reactive sequences, third party-reactive TCRbeta sequences were also identified from pre-transplant MLRs. After a pre-transplant mixed lymphocyte reaction, TCRbeta sequencing was used to pinpoint donor-reactive T cell clones, which were subsequently tracked in post-transplant blood. The subjects received no induction therapy and were kept on standard immunosuppression until randomization at 12-24 months post-transplant. Three of the eight recipients were HCV-positive; the others were transplanted for non-autoimmune, non-viral indications. To count as tolerant, a recipient had to stay completely off immunosuppression for at least one year without liver enzymes climbing beyond twice the upper limit of normal. A cohort of 8 liver transplant recipients was studied, of whom 3 were classified as tolerant and 5 as non-tolerant. General study outcomes and caveats: In most of the 8 subjects, circulating donor-reactive CD4 TCRbeta sequences decreased significantly after transplant, regardless of tolerance or HCV status. Because allograft tissue specimens were not available, migration of donor-reactive T cells into the graft, rather than deletion, may have occurred. Low numbers of available donor cells limited the measurable donor-reactive repertoire in a couple of subjects. When repertoire turnover was taken into account, detection of donor-reactive sequences was significantly reduced in 7 of 8 subjects for CD4 and in 8 of 8 subjects for CD8. Donor-reactive sequences decreased more than third party-reactive sequences, which suggests partial antigen-specific deletion that was not related to withdrawal success. The conclusions were preliminary, being limited by small, heterogeneous patient numbers and by non-standardized post-transplant time points.

High-throughput TCRbeta CDR3 sequencing of frozen genomic DNA was performed by immunoSEQ, including PCR amplification, mapping, bias correction and internal controls. Turning to the authors' computational methods: Productive rearrangements were kept, and unique TCRbeta sequences were defined by CDR3 nucleotide sequence plus V and J gene. Donor-reactive sequences required at least 5-fold expansion in CFSE-low cells versus unstimulated pre-transplant cells and at least 0.01% frequency. Minimum frequency thresholds were set for each subject on the basis of the unstimulated sample with the lowest template count, so that a detection power of at least 90% was ensured. Jensen-Shannon divergence between the top 1000 TCRbeta sequences after and before transplant was used to measure repertoire turnover. Changes in detection of donor-reactive sequences were assessed with two-sided Fisher's exact tests. TCRdb mirrors the immuneACCESS table, restricted to in-frame sequences. Some clones are absent from its copies; in checked studies, under half trace to an unresolved V gene, and the reason for the others is unknown. D and trimming were read from the DNA, whereas the V and J calls and clone size are those reported in that table. Here the sample has about 50,000 clones; approximately 71% occur a single time. Jointly, the top ten make up just under 10% of the sample.

As concerns this clone: Its recognized antigen is unknown. No much larger clonotype is one base removed from it; base qualities were not supplied.

Thawed unstimulated PBMCs were stained for CD3, CD4 and CD8 and FACS-sorted into CD3+CD4+ and CD3+CD8+ populations. Randomization to immunosuppression withdrawal applied to every one of the 8 studied subjects. The Qiagen DNeasy Blood and Tissue Kit was used for isolation of genomic DNA. The clonotype comes from a human patient who received a liver transplant. Once a transplant has taken place, some T cells may be donor derived. The input for sequencing was CD4+ T cells from blood, taken 52 to 60 months after liver transplant.

This receptor carries the CDR3 CASSPWSGNEQYF. The DNA reads TGTGCCAGCTCACCATGGTCGGGGAACGAGCAGTACTTC. In this chain, TRBV18 is recombined with TRBJ2-7; a weak D assignment points to TRBD2 (5 bases agree). V lost 2 bases and J lost 5 bases; the stretch between them is 10 bases long. From the cysteine up to the phenylalanine, the CDR3 has a length of 13 residues. Just the 39-base CDR3 DNA is kept, in frame starting at base 1. The CDR1 and CDR2 encoded by the germline V gene are KGHSH and LQKENI.